This TCR beta chain comes out of a study of T cells in Graves' hyperthyroidism and ophthalmopathy. The overall study: Peripheral blood was collected at initial diagnosis, before any treatment. Study outcomes and limitations: Prediction of ophthalmopathy progression came a median 6.5 months pre-onset.

From RNA transcripts, TCR beta CDR3 regions were amplified. The TCR CDR3 first-round RT-PCR relied on the HTBI primer set. From the multiplex PCR reads, TCRdb called clonotypes with MiXCR, one entry per CDR3 protein. The sample holds 650,000 to 750,000 distinct CDR3 sequences, 11% to 15% seen once. This CDR3 contains 11 residues. CDR1 and CDR2 from the germline V gene are MGHDK and SYGVNS. The V end was cut by 7 bases, the J end by 3 bases, with 7 bases between. Stability of Graves' hyperthyroidism was defined as absent ophthalmopathy progression within 18 months. Concerning this clonotype: Antigen: not known.

Sample: blood. The chain carries TRBV25-1 and TRBJ2-7; D call uncertain. This clonotype was sampled from a woman between 18 and 30 years old with Graves' hyperthyroidism. In nucleotides, the CDR3 is TGTGCCAGCACCAGCTACTACGAGCAGTACTTC. Residues: CASTSYYEQYF.